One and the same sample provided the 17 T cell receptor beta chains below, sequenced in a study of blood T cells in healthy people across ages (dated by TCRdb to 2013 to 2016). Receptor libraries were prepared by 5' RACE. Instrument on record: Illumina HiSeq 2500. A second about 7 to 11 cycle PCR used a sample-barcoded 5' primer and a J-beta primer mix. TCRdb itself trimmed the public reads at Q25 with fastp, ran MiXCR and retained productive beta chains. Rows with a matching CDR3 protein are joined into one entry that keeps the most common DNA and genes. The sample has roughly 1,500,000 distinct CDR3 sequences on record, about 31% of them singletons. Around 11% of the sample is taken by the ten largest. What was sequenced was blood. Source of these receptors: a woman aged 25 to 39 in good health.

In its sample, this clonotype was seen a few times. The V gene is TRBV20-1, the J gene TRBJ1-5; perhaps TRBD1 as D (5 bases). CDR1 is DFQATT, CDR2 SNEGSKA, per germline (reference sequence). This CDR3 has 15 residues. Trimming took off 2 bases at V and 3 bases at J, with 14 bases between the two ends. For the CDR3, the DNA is TGCAGTGCTAGAAAGCGGGCGGACAACAATCAGCCCCAGCATTTT. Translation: CSARKRADNNQPQHF.

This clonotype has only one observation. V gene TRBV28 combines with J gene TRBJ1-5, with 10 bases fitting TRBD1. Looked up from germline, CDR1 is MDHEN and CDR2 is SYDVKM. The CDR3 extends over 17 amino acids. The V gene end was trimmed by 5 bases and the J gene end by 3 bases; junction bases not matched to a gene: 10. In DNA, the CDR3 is TGTGCCAGCAGTCTAAGGATAGGGACAGGGGACAATCAGCCCCAGCATTTT. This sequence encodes CASSLRIGTGDNQPQHF.

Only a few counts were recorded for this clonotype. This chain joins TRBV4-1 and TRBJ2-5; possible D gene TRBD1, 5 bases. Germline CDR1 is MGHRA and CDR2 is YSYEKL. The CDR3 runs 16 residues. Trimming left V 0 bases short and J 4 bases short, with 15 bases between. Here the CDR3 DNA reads TGCGCCAGCAGCCAAGAGCGTAGGGGTGGTGTAGAGACCCAGTACTTC. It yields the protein CASSQERRGGVETQYF.

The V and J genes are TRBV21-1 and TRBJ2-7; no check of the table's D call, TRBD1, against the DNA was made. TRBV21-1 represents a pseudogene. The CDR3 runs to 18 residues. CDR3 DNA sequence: TGTGCCAGCAGCACCCAAAGAAGGGACGGGGAAGGGCCCTACGAGCAGTACTTC. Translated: CASSTQRRDGEGPYEQYF.

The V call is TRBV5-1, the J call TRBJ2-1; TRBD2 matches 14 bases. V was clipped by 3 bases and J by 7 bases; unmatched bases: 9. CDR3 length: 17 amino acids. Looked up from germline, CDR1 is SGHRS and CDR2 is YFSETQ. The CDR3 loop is CASSSTSGRALGNEQFF. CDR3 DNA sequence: TGCGCCAGCAGCTCGACTAGCGGGAGGGCGTTGGGAAATGAGCAGTTCTTC.

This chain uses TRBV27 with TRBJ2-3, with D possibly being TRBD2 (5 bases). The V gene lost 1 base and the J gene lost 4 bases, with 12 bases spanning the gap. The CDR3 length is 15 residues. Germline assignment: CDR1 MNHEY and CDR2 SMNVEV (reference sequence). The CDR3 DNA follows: TGTGCCAGCAGTTTATTCGACTACAGTCCAGATACGCAGTATTTT. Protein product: CASSLFDYSPDTQYF.

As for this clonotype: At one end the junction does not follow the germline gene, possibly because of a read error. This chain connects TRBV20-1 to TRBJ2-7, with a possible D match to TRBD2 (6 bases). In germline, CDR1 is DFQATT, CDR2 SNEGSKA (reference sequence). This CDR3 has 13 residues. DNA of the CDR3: TGCAGTGCCCCCCGGGACGGGAGCTACGAGCAGTCCTTC. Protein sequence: CSAPRDGSYEQSF.

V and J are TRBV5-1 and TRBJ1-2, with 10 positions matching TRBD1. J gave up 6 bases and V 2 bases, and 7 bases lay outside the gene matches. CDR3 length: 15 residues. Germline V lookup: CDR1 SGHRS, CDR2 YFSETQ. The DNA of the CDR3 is TGCGCCAGCAGCTTCGACTTGACAGGGGGCGATGGCTACACCTTC. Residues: CASSFDLTGGDGYTF.

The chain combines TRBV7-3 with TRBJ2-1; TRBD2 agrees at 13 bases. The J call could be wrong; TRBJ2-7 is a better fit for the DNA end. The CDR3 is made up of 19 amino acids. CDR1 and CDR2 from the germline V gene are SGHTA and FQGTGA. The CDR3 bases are TGTGCCAGCAGCGCAGCCGGGACTAGCGGGAAGAGCTCCTACAATGAGCAGTACTTC. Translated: CASSAAGTSGKSSYNEQYF.

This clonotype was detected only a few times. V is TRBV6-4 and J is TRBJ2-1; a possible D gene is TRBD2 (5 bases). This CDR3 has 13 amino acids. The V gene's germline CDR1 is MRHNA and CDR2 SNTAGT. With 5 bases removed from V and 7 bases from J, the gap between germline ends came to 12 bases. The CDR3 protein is CASSPGEWNEQFF. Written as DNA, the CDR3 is TGTGCCAGCAGTCCCGGGGAATGGAATGAGCAGTTCTTC.

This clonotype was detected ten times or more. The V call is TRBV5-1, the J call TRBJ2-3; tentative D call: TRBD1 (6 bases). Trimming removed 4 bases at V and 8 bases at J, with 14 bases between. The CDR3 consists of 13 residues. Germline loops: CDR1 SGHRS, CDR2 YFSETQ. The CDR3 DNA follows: TGCGCCAGCAGCCGGGACACCCAGGGTACGCAGTATTTT. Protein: CASSRDTQGTQYF.

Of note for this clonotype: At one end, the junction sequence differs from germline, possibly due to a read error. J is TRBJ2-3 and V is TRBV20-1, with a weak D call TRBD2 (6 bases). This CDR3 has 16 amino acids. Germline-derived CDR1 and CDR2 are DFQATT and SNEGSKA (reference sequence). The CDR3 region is CSARDSISGQKDTRYF. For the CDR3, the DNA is TGCAGTGCTAGAGATTCGATTAGCGGCCAGAAAGATACGCGGTATTTT.

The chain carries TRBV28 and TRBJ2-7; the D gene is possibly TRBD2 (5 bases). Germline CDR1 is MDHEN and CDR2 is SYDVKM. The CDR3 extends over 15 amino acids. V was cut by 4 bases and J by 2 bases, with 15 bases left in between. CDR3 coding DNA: TGTGCCAGCAGTTCCCGGGATGGTCTTACCTACGAGCAGTACTTC. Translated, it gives CASSSRDGLTYEQYF.

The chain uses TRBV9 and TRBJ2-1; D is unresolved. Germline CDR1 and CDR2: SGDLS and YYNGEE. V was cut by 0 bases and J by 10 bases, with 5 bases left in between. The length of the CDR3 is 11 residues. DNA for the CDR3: TGTGCCAGCAGCGTAGACTGCGAGCAGTTCTTC. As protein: CASSVDCEQFF.

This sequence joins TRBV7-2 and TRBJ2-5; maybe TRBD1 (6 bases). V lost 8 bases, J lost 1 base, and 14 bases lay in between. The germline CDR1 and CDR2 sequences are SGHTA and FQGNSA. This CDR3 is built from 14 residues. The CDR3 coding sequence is TGTGCCAGCCAAAGAACAGGGCCCCAAGAGACCCAGTACTTC. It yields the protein CASQRTGPQETQYF.

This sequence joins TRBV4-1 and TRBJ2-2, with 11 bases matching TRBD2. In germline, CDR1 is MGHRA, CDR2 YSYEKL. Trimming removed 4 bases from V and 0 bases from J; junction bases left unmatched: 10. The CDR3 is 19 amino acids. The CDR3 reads CASSRPLAGVSANTGELFF. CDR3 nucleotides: TGCGCCAGCAGCCGACCACTAGCGGGGGTTTCCGCGAACACCGGGGAGCTGTTTTTT.

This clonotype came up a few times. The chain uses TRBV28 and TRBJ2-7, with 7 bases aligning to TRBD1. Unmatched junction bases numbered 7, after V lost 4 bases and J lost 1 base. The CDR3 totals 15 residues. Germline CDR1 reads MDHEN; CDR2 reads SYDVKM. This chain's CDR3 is CASSSGTVGSYEQYF. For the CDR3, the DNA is TGTGCCAGCAGTTCCGGGACAGTTGGATCCTACGAGCAGTACTTC.